These T cell receptor beta chains were read from a single sample in a study of T cell responses to AZD1222 COVID-19 vaccine. Sequenced by immunoSEQ multiplex PCR; TCRdb stores in-frame clones only, minus some. The sample records 130,000 or so clones, 90% being singletons. The sample here was peripheral blood, taken on day 0 of AZD1222 vaccination. These receptors were taken from an adult in good health. Both conserved end residues are trimmed from each CDR3. The order of the fields is CDR3 protein, V gene, J gene, D gene. A D gene is named only where the DNA matches it firmly.

ASSSLETQY	TRBV18	TRBJ2-5	.
ASSSVISPQF	TRBV5-1	TRBJ2-1	.
SASIAGPTYEQY	TRBV20-1	TRBJ2-7	TRBD2
ASSLSLATNEKLF	TRBV11-2	TRBJ1-4	.
ASGRQGADEQF	TRBV5-4	TRBJ2-1	TRBD1
ASSFGGRNGYT	TRBV28	TRBJ1-2	.
ASSDRPSYNEQF	TRBV9	TRBJ2-1	.
ASSLLQETQY	TRBV7-2	TRBJ2-5	.
ASSRAGPSTDTQY	TRBV19	TRBJ2-3	.
ASSLDRRGELF	TRBV11-3	TRBJ2-2	.
ASSPRTGGTGELF	TRBV7-3	TRBJ2-2	TRBD1
SVEGGITEAF	TRBV29-1	TRBJ1-1	.
ASSEGGNQPQH	TRBV19	TRBJ1-5	.
ASSGPGDKGQEGEAF	TRBV28	TRBJ1-1	.